This TCR beta chain was found in a study of cytomegalovirus exposure and HLA in healthy donors. The germline V and J ends were trimmed by 2 bases and 2 bases, with 13 bases remaining between them. The CDR3 has 15 amino acids. Germline-derived CDR1 and CDR2 are GTSNPN and SVGIG (reference sequence). This PCR relied on a set of 60 Vbeta primers and 13 Jbeta primers. TCRdb keeps only in-frame clones here, not all; method: immunoSEQ multiplex PCR. The table includes about 220,000 clones, over 70% detected once. Comments on this clone: Its antigen is still unknown.

Study findings and constraints: Owing to their indistinguishability, certain V segments, notably TRBV6-2 and TRBV6-3, were excluded. Within an earlier analysis, most TCR beta V segments proved productive either about 87% or about 30% of the time. The authors later linked a missense DCLRE1C variant to TCR beta V- and J-gene trimming.

The sequencing input was PBMCs. V and J are TRBV30 and TRBJ1-5, with D tentatively TRBD1 (6 bases). The sequence derives from a boy younger than 10 in good health and CMV-seronegative. CDR3 bases: TGTGCCTGGAGTTCTGGGGGCGCCGGCAATCAGCCCCAGCATTTT. Its protein is CAWSSGGAGNQPQHF.